Sequencing of this TCR beta chain was carried out in a study of PD-1 blockade in mismatch repair-deficient tumors. The protocol was immunoSEQ multiplex PCR, while the TCRdb copy is restricted to in-frame clones and leaves out a portion. This sample carries over 100,000 clones, 70% to 80% of them seen once, and the ten largest clones take 4% to 5%. The CDR3 runs 15 residues. Trimming took off 4 bases at V and 0 bases at J, with 13 bases between the two ends. Germline V CDR1 and CDR2: MNHNS, SASEGT. Mismatch repair deficiency was confirmed in all patients, by PCR or immunohistochemistry. The source material was peripheral blood, sampled 60 weeks after starting pembrolizumab. The TCR comes from an adult with mismatch repair-deficient cancer. The chain couples TRBV6-1 to TRBJ2-7; D tentatively reads TRBD1 or TRBD2 (5 bases each). This CDR3 is CASSGAGTVSYEQYF. In nucleotides, the CDR3 is TGTGCCAGCAGTGGAGCCGGGACGGTCTCCTACGAGCAGTACTTC.